The clone carrying this TCR beta chain is medium-sized within its sample. The record originates from a study of graft-versus-host responses after intestinal transplantation. Background on the study: Transplant recipients had multivisceral, liver-intestinal, or isolated intestinal grafts. Anti-thymocyte globulin served as induction for all recipients, who then took tacrolimus and steroids for about 3 years.

General study results and limits: In recipient marrow, GvH clones were found, and some appeared first in ileum or blood.

The CDR3 runs 12 residues. From germline, CDR1 is SGHRS and CDR2 YFSETQ. Deletions cut 0 bases from V and 10 bases from J, with 8 bases between. The authors seeded roughly 200,000 CFSE-labeled responder cells together with roughly 200,000 irradiated stimulator cells tagged with violet dye. Method: immunoSEQ multiplex PCR; TCRdb's copy keeps in-frame clones and lacks some. Of about 15,000 clones in the sample, approximately 30% are singletons; the top ten hold more than 5%. The specimen was alloreactive CD4+ T cells from a mixed lymphocyte reaction culture, collected before intestinal transplant. Subset denoted: CFSE-low proliferating T cells sorted from approximately 6-day pre-transplant mixed lymphocyte reaction (GvH or HvG direction). The receptor was derived from a human patient who received an intestinal transplant. The chain uses TRBV5-1 and TRBJ2-1; D may be TRBD1 (6 bases). CDR3 residues: CASSLGDTEQFF. CDR3 in DNA: TGCGCCAGCAGCTTGGGGGACACCGAGCAGTTCTTC.